This T cell receptor (beta chain) was identified during a study of cytomegalovirus exposure and HLA in healthy donors. Across the whole study: Earlier, 150 million to 200 million T cells were analyzed, and about 100 million unique TCR beta sequences were found among them.

On this clone itself: Its antigen is not identified.

The donors, nominally healthy at sampling, likely had unrecorded immune exposures. Findings and caveats of the study: The authors judged a highly shared variant cluster likely a sequencing artifact. Investigators reported approximately 170 TCR beta chains as tied to cytomegalovirus.

Primers: 60 Vbeta forward and 13 Jbeta reverse. The assay was immunoSEQ multiplex PCR, and TCRdb's table has in-frame clones only and misses some. Here the sample spans approximately 140,000 clones, 70% to 80% being singletons. Sequencing was performed on PBMCs. This sequence was found in a woman between 50 and 59 years old in good health and CMV-seronegative.

The CDR3 bases are TGTGCCATCAGGGGGACAGGGATAAACTATGGCTACACCTTC. Residues: CAIRGTGINYGYTF. The chain uses TRBV10-3 and TRBJ1-2; 9 nucleotides agree with TRBD1. The CDR3 length is 14 residues. Losses at the gene ends were 6 bases for V and 2 bases for J; bases not matched to a gene: 4. The germline V gene has CDR1 ENHRY and CDR2 SYGVKD.